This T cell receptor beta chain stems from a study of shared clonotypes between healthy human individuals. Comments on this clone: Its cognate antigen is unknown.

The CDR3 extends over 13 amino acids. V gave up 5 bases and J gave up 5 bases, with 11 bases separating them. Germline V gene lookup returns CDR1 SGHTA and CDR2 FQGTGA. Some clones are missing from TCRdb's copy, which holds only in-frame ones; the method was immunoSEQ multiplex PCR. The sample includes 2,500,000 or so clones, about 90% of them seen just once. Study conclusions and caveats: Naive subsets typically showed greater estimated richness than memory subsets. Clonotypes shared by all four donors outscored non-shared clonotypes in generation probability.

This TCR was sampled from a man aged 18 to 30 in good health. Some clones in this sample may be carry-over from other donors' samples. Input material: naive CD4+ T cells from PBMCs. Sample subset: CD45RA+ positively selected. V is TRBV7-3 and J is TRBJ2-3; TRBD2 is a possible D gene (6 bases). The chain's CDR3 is CASSPPGEDTQYF. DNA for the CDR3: TGTGCCAGCAGCCCTCCGGGAGAAGATACGCAGTATTTT.